This T cell receptor beta chain stems from a study of monozygotic twins with cystic fibrosis. The data were produced by immunoSEQ multiplex PCR, yet TCRdb's version contains in-frame clones alone and is incomplete. This sample carries 30,000 or so clones, roughly 97% of them seen once, and the ten largest clones take 0.15% to 0.2%. Study-wide findings and caveats: Unrelated CF individuals shared fewer identical clonotypes than monozygotic CF twins. Clonality was generally low (median roughly 0.01), higher in the most severe patients.

The germline V gene has CDR1 SGHAT and CDR2 FQNNGV. CDR3 length equals 15 residues. V dropped 0 bases and J dropped 0 bases, with 5 bases sitting between them. A word on this clone: Its matching antigen is unknown.

This sequence originates from a girl under 10 years old with cystic fibrosis. Sequencing was done on a sample of blood. V and J are TRBV11-2 and TRBJ1-4; a possible D gene is TRBD1 (5 bases). CDR3 in DNA: TGTGCCAGCAGCTTAGAGGGGGCAACTAATGAAAAACTGTTTTTT. It encodes CASSLEGATNEKLFF.